This T cell receptor (beta chain) was identified during a study of blood T cell repertoires in COVID-19. Study summary: The United States, Italy and Spain were the sources of the acute and convalescent COVID-19 samples. In each case, the material was cDNA or gDNA derived from T cells, B-cell-depleted T cells, or PBMCs.

The germline CDR1 and CDR2 sequences are SGHNT and YYREEE (reference sequence). V shed 1 base, J shed 5 bases, and the junction held 9 bases outside the gene matches. The CDR3 is made up of 16 amino acids. Per the original methods: The authors estimated nucleated cell counts from reference gene primer amplification. Using immunoSEQ multiplex PCR, the repertoire was profiled, and TCRdb retains in-frame clones only, with some absent. V, J and clone size are taken as reported in that table, and D and trimming were inferred from the DNA itself. Among approximately 81,000 clones listed, around 89% were seen once. Participants, about 18 to 100 years old, spanned around 26 US areas.

V gene TRBV5-4 combines with J gene TRBJ1-1, with 9 bases that match TRBD1. The sequence derives from a woman in her fifties or sixties with acute COVID-19. The sample comprised PBMCs or T cells enriched from blood (not recorded which). The CDR3 is CASSLLDRGSETEAFF. The CDR3 nucleotides are TGTGCCAGCAGCTTGTTGGACAGGGGTTCGGAAACTGAAGCTTTCTTT.